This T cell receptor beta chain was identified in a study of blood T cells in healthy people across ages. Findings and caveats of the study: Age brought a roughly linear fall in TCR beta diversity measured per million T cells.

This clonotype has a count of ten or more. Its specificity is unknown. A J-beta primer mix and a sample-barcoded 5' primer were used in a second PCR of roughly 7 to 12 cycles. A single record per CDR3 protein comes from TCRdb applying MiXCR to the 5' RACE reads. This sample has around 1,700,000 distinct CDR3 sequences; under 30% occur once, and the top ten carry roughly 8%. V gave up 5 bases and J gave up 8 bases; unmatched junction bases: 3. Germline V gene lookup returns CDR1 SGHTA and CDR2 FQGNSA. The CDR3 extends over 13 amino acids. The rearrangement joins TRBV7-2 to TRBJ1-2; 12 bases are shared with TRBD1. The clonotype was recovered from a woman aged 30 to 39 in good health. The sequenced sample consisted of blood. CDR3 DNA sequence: TGTGCCAGCAGCCGGGACAGGGGGCACGGCTACACCTTC. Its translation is CASSRDRGHGYTF.